A selection of T cell receptor beta chains follows, all from one sample in a study of blood T cell repertoires in COVID-19. Only in-frame clones appear in the TCRdb table, and some are missing; sequencing was by immunoSEQ multiplex PCR. The data contain fewer than 35,000 clones, 82% of them singletons. Source material: peripheral blood. The origin of the receptors is an elderly man with active or convalescent COVID-19. Each CDR3 is given with its conserved first and last residue. The D gene is left open where the match is weak. Only part of the rows carry a size: once, few, many, or a class if the clone is expanded.

d_gene	abundance	j_gene	v_gene	CDR3aa	CDR3nt
TRBD2	NA	TRBJ2-1	TRBV5-4	CASSSRASGHNEQFF	TGTGCCAGCAGCTCCCGGGCTAGCGGACACAATGAGCAGTTCTTC
NA	NA	TRBJ2-5	TRBV3-1/TRBV3-2	CASSHGEETQYF	TGTGCCAGCAGCCACGGGGAAGAGACCCAGTACTTC
NA	NA	TRBJ1-1	TRBV13	CASSSSAEAFF	TGTGCCAGCAGCTCCTCAGCTGAAGCTTTCTTT
TRBD2	few	TRBJ2-5	TRBV18	CASSRGLAEFQETQYF	TGTGCCAGCTCACGGGGACTAGCGGAATTCCAAGAGACCCAGTACTTC
NA	few	TRBJ2-3	TRBV5-4	CASSLTQGGIADTQYF	TGTGCCAGCAGCTTGACTCAGGGGGGCATCGCAGATACGCAGTATTTT
TRBD1	NA	TRBJ1-3	TRBV6-5	CASSPTGGRDTIYF	TGTGCCAGCAGTCCTACAGGGGGGAGGGACACCATATATTTT
NA	few	TRBJ1-1	TRBV11-3	CASSLRSDTEAFF	TGTGCCAGCAGCTTACGGTCAGACACCGAAGCTTTCTTT
NA	NA	TRBJ2-3	TRBV24-1	CATSLVGDTQYF	TGTGCCACCAGTCTAGTAGGAGATACGCAGTATTTT
TRBD1	NA	TRBJ2-3	TRBV4-2	CASSHTRGGSTDTQYF	TGTGCCAGCAGCCACACCAGAGGGGGCAGCACAGATACGCAGTATTTT
NA	medium-sized	TRBJ2-7	TRBV6-6	CASSYSRVYREQYF	TGTGCCAGCAGTTACTCCAGGGTCTATCGAGAGCAGTACTTC
NA	once	TRBJ1-2	TRBV28	CASSSILNLRGYYGYTF	TGTGCCAGCAGTTCGATACTCAATTTAAGGGGGTACTATGGCTACACCTTC
NA	NA	TRBJ2-1	TRBV7-9	CASSLAAVNNEQFF	TGTGCCAGCAGCTTGGCAGCGGTGAACAATGAGCAGTTCTTC
NA	NA	TRBJ2-7	TRBV5-1	CASSLAGSSYEQYF	TGCGCCAGCAGCTTGGCGGGATCCTCCTACGAGCAGTACTTC
NA	NA	TRBJ2-1	TRBV3-1/TRBV3-2	CASSQDSLAYNEQFF	TGTGCCAGCAGCCAAGACTCCCTAGCCTACAATGAGCAGTTCTTC